The 8 T cell receptor beta chains given below trace back to one sample, sequenced in a study of cytomegalovirus exposure and HLA in healthy donors. The PCR employed 60 Vbeta primers together with 13 Jbeta primers. Profiling relied on immunoSEQ multiplex PCR, and the TCRdb table lists in-frame clones only, not all of them. The sample carries roughly 190,000 clones, approximately 67% recorded once. Sequenced: PBMCs. The receptor set was obtained from a man between 40 and 49 years old in good health and CMV-seronegative.

The rearrangement links TRBV2 to TRBJ2-7; 8 bases line up with TRBD1. CDR1 is SNHLY, CDR2 FYNNEI, per germline. With 3 bases clipped from V and 1 base from J, the junction kept 5 bases outside the gene matches. The CDR3 extends over 15 amino acids. CDR3 amino acids: CASSEQGAGSYEQYF. CDR3 coding DNA: TGTGCCAGCAGTGAGCAGGGGGCTGGTTCCTACGAGCAGTACTTC.

The chain uses TRBV5-1 and TRBJ2-5; TRBD1 matches at 7 bases. TRBJ2-7 explains the end of the DNA better; the J call may be wrong. Germline assignment: CDR1 SGHRS and CDR2 YFSETQ. The CDR3 has 14 amino acids. The CDR3 sequence is CASSKGRDRYEQYF. DNA for the CDR3: TGCGCCAGCAGCAAGGGACGGGACAGATACGAGCAGTACTTC.

The rearrangement joins TRBV28 to TRBJ1-2, with TRBD1 as a possible D gene (5 bases). The CDR3 extends over 15 amino acids. Trimming removed 2 bases from V and 4 bases from J, with 14 bases in between. CDR1 MDHEN and CDR2 SYDVKM come from the germline V gene. The CDR3 DNA reads as TGTGCCAGCAGTTTAAATGCAGGGTATATCTATGGCTACACCTTC. Translated: CASSLNAGYIYGYTF.

The chain is built from TRBV27 and TRBJ1-5; D not certain. The V end was cut by 5 bases, the J end by 6 bases, with 14 bases between. The V gene's germline CDR1 is MNHEY and CDR2 SMNVEV (reference sequence). CDR3 length: 14 residues. CDR3 residues: CASSEGKRGQPQHF. CDR3 bases: TGTGCCAGCAGTGAGGGAAAAAGAGGTCAGCCCCAGCATTTT.

This clone was recorded once. The rearrangement links TRBV19 to TRBJ1-1; no firm D call. Germline lookup yields CDR1 LNHDA and CDR2 SQIVND (reference sequence). V lost 1 base, J lost 0 bases, and 9 bases lay in between. The CDR3 has 15 amino acids. The CDR3, as DNA: TGTGCCAGTAGTATAGCTCGGGTAATGAACACTGAAGCTTTCTTT. Encoded protein: CASSIARVMNTEAFF.

V gene TRBV7-2 combines with J gene TRBJ2-7; 8 bases line up with TRBD1. Germline-derived CDR1 and CDR2 are SGHTA and FQGNSA. The V segment lost 2 bases and the J segment 3 bases; nucleotides outside the gene matches: 3. This CDR3 contains 14 residues. The CDR3 DNA reads TGTGCCAGCAGCTTACAGGGGGCTGACTACGAGCAGTACTTC. It specifies CASSLQGADYEQYF.

V and J are TRBV25-1 and TRBJ1-6, with 9 bases that match TRBD1. Per germline, CDR1 MGHDK and CDR2 SYGVNS. The ends lost 3 bases at V and 6 bases at J; junction bases unmatched: 6. The CDR3 totals 16 residues. This CDR3 reads CASSDTGTGRNSPLHF. The DNA of the CDR3 is TGTGCCAGCAGTGACACCGGGACAGGGCGTAATTCACCCCTCCACTTT.

This chain connects TRBV29-1 to TRBJ2-5, with TRBD2 identical over 8 bases. V was pared by 3 bases and J by 4 bases, with 4 bases of the junction left unmatched. Germline CDR1 and CDR2: SQVTM and ANQGSEA. CDR3 length: 13 residues. This chain's CDR3 is CSVDRGGGETQYF. Here the CDR3 DNA reads TGCAGCGTTGACCGGGGGGGCGGAGAGACCCAGTACTTC.